This T cell receptor (beta chain) came from a study of blood T cell repertoires in COVID-19. At the level of the study: Sources were T cells, B-cell-depleted T cells, or PBMCs; the material itself was cDNA or gDNA.

Sequencing used immunoSEQ multiplex PCR; TCRdb keeps in-frame clones, though not all of them. The table shows around 370,000 clones, with 70% to 90% occurring only once. The V gene's germline CDR1 is LGHDT and CDR2 YNNKEL (reference sequence). The CDR3 is 16 residues long. The V and J ends lost 1 base and 3 bases, in that order; junction bases with no gene match: 6. The rearrangement links TRBV3-1 (or the pseudogene TRBV3-2) to TRBJ2-7; 10 nucleotides match TRBD1. Sequenced input: PBMCs or T cells enriched from blood (not recorded which). The receptor's source is a woman between 18 and 29 years old who had recovered from COVID-19. The CDR3 nucleotides are TGTGCCAGCAGCCAAGCGCTCGGGACAGGGGTCTACGAGCAGTACTTC. Its protein is CASSQALGTGVYEQYF.